The 28 T cell receptor beta chains listed next were all sequenced from one sample in a study of T cell responses to AZD1222 COVID-19 vaccine. The repertoire was sequenced with immunoSEQ multiplex PCR; TCRdb's copy has only in-frame clones and lacks some. Of fewer than 90,000 clones in the sample, 70% to 90% are singletons; the top ten hold around 9.9%. The sequenced sample was peripheral blood, obtained on day 0 of AZD1222 vaccination. The receptors were sampled from an adult in good health.

This chain uses TRBV29-1 with TRBJ2-3, with D perhaps TRBD1 (7 bases). Germline CDR1 reads SQVTM; CDR2 reads ANQGSEA. Between the trimmed V and J ends, which lost 7 bases and 5 bases, there was a span of 19 bases. The CDR3 runs 14 residues. In DNA form, the CDR3 reads TGCAGCGGGGCGGAGGGGGCAAGGGGAGATACGCAGTATTTT. Translated, it gives CSGAEGARGDTQYF.

The rearrangement joins TRBV2 to TRBJ2-6; D perhaps matches TRBD2 (6 bases). The CDR3 is 15 amino acids. Trimming shortened V by 7 bases and J by 4 bases, and 14 bases separated the two germline ends. Looked up from germline, CDR1 is SNHLY and CDR2 is FYNNEI. CDR3 loop: CASTVAGLGANVLTF. CDR3 DNA sequence: TGTGCCAGCACCGTGGCGGGGTTAGGGGCCAACGTCCTGACTTTC.

The chain couples TRBV19 to TRBJ1-1; D is unclear. Trimming took off 6 bases at V and 1 base at J, with 9 bases between the two ends. CDR1 is LNHDA, CDR2 SQIVND, per germline (reference sequence). This CDR3 spans 13 amino acids. The CDR3 region is CASSPLRNTEAFF. In DNA, the CDR3 is TGTGCCAGTAGCCCGCTACGGAACACTGAAGCTTTCTTT.

The chain uses TRBV4-1 and TRBJ1-5; TRBD1 might be the D (5 bases). The CDR3 is made up of 13 amino acids. V dropped 0 bases and J dropped 11 bases, with 11 bases sitting between them. Germline CDR1 MGHRA, CDR2 YSYEKL. The DNA for the CDR3 is TGCGCCAGCAGCCAAGATGACAGTCTTTCCCAGCATTTT. As protein: CASSQDDSLSQHF.

The J gene is TRBJ1-3, the V gene TRBV15, with D unclear. Germline values: CDR1 LNHNV, CDR2 YYDKDF (reference sequence). The CDR3 covers 15 residues. The germline V and J ends were trimmed by 1 base and 3 bases, with 10 bases remaining between them. The CDR3 is CATSRGTGFGNTIYF. The CDR3 region has the DNA TGTGCCACCAGCAGAGGGACGGGCTTTGGAAACACCATATATTTT.

This clone was detected a few times. The V call is TRBV5-1, the J call TRBJ1-1; TRBD1 agrees at 8 bases. Germline values: CDR1 SGHRS, CDR2 YFSETQ. After removal of 3 bases from V and 7 bases from J, the junction contained 11 bases not matched to a gene. The CDR3 covers 15 residues. The CDR3 region is CASSWQDPGQDEAFF. CDR3 nucleotide sequence: TGCGCCAGCAGCTGGCAAGATCCGGGACAGGATGAAGCTTTCTTT.

The genes are TRBV7-3 and TRBJ1-1; D is undetermined. The V gene's germline CDR1 is SGHTA and CDR2 FQGTGA. The CDR3 has 15 residues. Trimming cost V 0 bases and J 2 bases, with 10 bases left between them. CDR3 amino acids: CASSLTDEANTEAFF. CDR3 nucleotides: TGTGCCAGCAGCTTAACGGACGAGGCCAACACTGAAGCTTTCTTT.

The chain employs TRBV5-4 and TRBJ2-2; 8 positions agree with TRBD2. The V gene end was trimmed by 4 bases and the J gene end by 6 bases; junction bases not matched to a gene: 8. Looked up from germline, CDR1 is SGHNT and CDR2 is YYREEE (reference sequence). The length of the CDR3 is 15 residues. CDR3 nucleotide sequence: TGTGCCAGCAGCATCACCGGGACTAGTGCCGGGGAGCTGTTTTTT. The encoded protein is CASSITGTSAGELFF.

The chain has TRBV5-1 and TRBJ1-4, with D possibly TRBD1 on 5 matching bases. The V end was cut by 0 bases, the J end by 8 bases, with 8 bases between. The CDR3 length is 13 residues. CDR1 and CDR2 (germline): SGHRS, YFSETQ. The CDR3 DNA reads TGCGCCAGCAGCTTGGGGGACTCGGAAAAACTGTTTTTT. This translates into CASSLGDSEKLFF.

The rearrangement uses TRBV19 and TRBJ1-5; a possible D gene is TRBD1 (5 bases). Trimming removed 5 bases from V and 0 bases from J, with 11 bases in between. CDR1 and CDR2 (germline): LNHDA, SQIVND (reference sequence). The CDR3 is 15 amino acids. CDR3: CASSLGDHSNQPQHF. Written as DNA, the CDR3 is TGTGCCAGTAGTCTAGGGGATCATAGCAATCAGCCCCAGCATTTT.

This clone was seen a single time. This chain joins TRBV12-3 or TRBV12-4 and TRBJ2-1, with TRBD2 matching 11 bases. The CDR3 is made up of 11 amino acids. Trimming took 7 bases from V and 14 from J; bases not matched to a gene: 4. CDR3 DNA sequence: TGTGCCAGCACCTTTAGCGGGGGGGAGTTCTTC. Translated, it gives CASTFSGGEFF.

In its sample, this clone was seen a few times. The chain recombines TRBV15 with TRBJ2-1; TRBD2 agrees at 8 bases. This CDR3 comprises 15 residues. Germline lookup yields CDR1 LNHNV and CDR2 YYDKDF (reference sequence). V dropped 5 bases and J dropped 7; count of bases not matched to a gene: 10. CDR3 in amino acids: CATSGGGTSRNEQFF. In DNA form, the CDR3 reads TGTGCCACCAGCGGCGGGGGGACATCACGGAATGAGCAGTTCTTC.

This clone appeared a single time. This chain joins TRBV4-2 and TRBJ2-1, with a tentative D call TRBD2 (6 bases). Deletions cut 0 bases from V and 0 bases from J, with 9 bases between. Germline values: CDR1 LGHNA, CDR2 YNFKEQ. This CDR3 region has 16 residues. CDR3 in amino acids: CASSQESGSSYNEQFF. The CDR3 region has the DNA TGTGCCAGCAGCCAAGAATCCGGGAGCTCCTACAATGAGCAGTTCTTC.

The chain is built from TRBV9 and TRBJ1-4, with D tentatively TRBD1 (5 bases). Between the trimmed V and J ends, which lost 2 bases and 5 bases, there was a span of 19 bases. The germline V gene encodes CDR1 SGDLS and CDR2 YYNGEE. The CDR3 is made up of 17 amino acids. Here the CDR3 reads CASSVTWLGPLNEKLFF. Here the CDR3 DNA reads TGTGCCAGCAGCGTGACGTGGTTGGGGCCACTCAATGAAAAACTGTTTTTT.

J is TRBJ1-6 and V is TRBV7-8, with 7 bases fitting TRBD1. CDR3 size: 14 residues. Germline CDR1 reads SGHVS; CDR2 reads FQNEAQ. V shed 0 bases, J shed 12 bases, and the junction held 5 bases outside the gene matches. CDR3: CASSLAVGDRPLHF. The CDR3 DNA is TGTGCCAGCAGCTTAGCCGTAGGGGACAGACCCCTCCACTTT.

The rearrangement uses TRBV14 and TRBJ2-7; TRBD2 matches at 7 bases. CDR3 length equals 19 residues. V was pared by 0 bases and J by 1 base, with 15 bases of the junction left unmatched. Germline values: CDR1 SGHDN, CDR2 FVKESK. Written as DNA, the CDR3 is TGTGCCAGCAGCCAAGATAACTGGCGTCGCGGGGGAGGATCCTACGAGCAGTACTTC. This sequence encodes CASSQDNWRRGGGSYEQYF.

The V gene is TRBV4-1, the J gene TRBJ1-1; D uncertain. From germline, CDR1 is MGHRA and CDR2 YSYEKL. V lost 0 bases and J 5 bases, leaving 13 bases between the germline ends. The CDR3 runs 15 residues. The CDR3 is CASSQERSGGTEAFF. CDR3 DNA: TGCGCCAGCAGCCAAGAGAGGTCGGGTGGTACTGAAGCTTTCTTT.

The rearrangement joins TRBV2 to TRBJ2-2; D may be TRBD2 (6 bases). The CDR3 runs to 13 residues. Germline assignment: CDR1 SNHLY and CDR2 FYNNEI. Trimming shortened V by 6 bases and J by 6 bases, and 11 bases separated the two germline ends. For the CDR3, the DNA is TGTGCCAGCAGAGGAGGGTGGGCCGGGGAGCTGTTTTTT. It yields the protein CASRGGWAGELFF.

V and J are TRBV30 and TRBJ1-3; possible D gene TRBD1, 6 bases. V was clipped by 1 base and J by 0 bases, with 10 bases between them. The CDR3 covers 15 residues. Germline V lookup: CDR1 GTSNPN, CDR2 SVGIG (reference sequence). The CDR3 nucleotides read TGTGCCTGGAGTGCCGGACAGCTCTCTGGAAACACCATATATTTT. Its translation: CAWSAGQLSGNTIYF.

This clone was seen once. Other DNA sequences in this specimen translate into the identical CDR3. The chain combines TRBV5-1 with TRBJ2-4; tentatively, D is TRBD1 (5 bases). The CDR3 has 15 residues. V was pared by 2 bases and J by 4 bases, with 13 bases between. CDR1 and CDR2 (germline): SGHRS, YFSETQ. DNA of the CDR3: TGCGCCAGCAGCTTAAGCGACAGAAATAAAAACATTCAGTACTTC. It encodes CASSLSDRNKNIQYF.

This chain links TRBV29-1 with TRBJ2-1; D is uncertain. Germline CDR1 and CDR2: SQVTM and ANQGSEA. The CDR3 is made up of 12 amino acids. V shed 1 base and J shed 4 bases, with 5 bases lying between them. CDR3 residues: CSVEVFYNEQFF. The CDR3 nucleotides are TGCAGCGTTGAAGTCTTTTACAATGAGCAGTTCTTC.

The chain links TRBV28 to TRBJ2-1; D is undetermined. Germline values: CDR1 MDHEN, CDR2 SYDVKM. The CDR3 loop spans 16 amino acids. Trimming removed 4 bases from V and 0 bases from J, with 13 bases in between. CDR3 sequence (DNA): TGTGCCAGCAGTTCCAAGACGACCAGCTCCTACAATGAGCAGTTCTTC. Translating gives CASSSKTTSSYNEQFF.

This CDR3 reads CASRRQGTYEQYF. DNA of the CDR3: TGTGCCAGCAGACGACAGGGAACCTACGAGCAGTACTTC. V and J are TRBV5-4 and TRBJ2-7; 7 bases map to TRBD1. This CDR3 comprises 13 residues. V was clipped by 5 bases and J by 2 bases; unmatched bases: 4. Germline V gene lookup returns CDR1 SGHNT and CDR2 YYREEE (reference sequence).

The chain uses TRBV13 and TRBJ2-5; 7 positions match TRBD2. This CDR3 comprises 15 residues. Per germline, CDR1 PRHDT and CDR2 FYEKMQ (reference sequence). J was trimmed by 1 base and V by 2 bases; bases with no gene match: 4. In nucleotides, the CDR3 is TGTGCCAGCAGCTTATATAGCGGGTCCCAAGAGACCCAGTACTTC. Encoded protein: CASSLYSGSQETQYF.

This sequence joins TRBV30 and TRBJ2-1, with 11 bases lining up with TRBD1. The CDR3 spans 16 residues. CDR1 and CDR2 (germline): GTSNPN, SVGIG (reference sequence). The V segment lost 5 bases and the J segment 7 bases; nucleotides outside the gene matches: 13. CDR3: CAWGLSGTGGYNEQFF. The CDR3 bases are TGTGCCTGGGGACTCTCCGGGACAGGGGGTTATAATGAGCAGTTCTTC.

V and J are TRBV5-1 and TRBJ2-5, with 11 bases that match TRBD2. CDR1 SGHRS and CDR2 YFSETQ come from the germline V gene. After removal of 6 bases from V and 2 bases from J, the junction contained 6 bases not matched to a gene. CDR3 length: 15 residues. The CDR3 DNA is TGCGCCAGCACTAGACTAGCGGGGAATCAAGAGACCCAGTACTTC. This translates into CASTRLAGNQETQYF.

This chain connects TRBV6-5 to TRBJ1-2, with 9 bases identical to TRBD1. The V segment lost 10 bases and the J segment 2 bases; nucleotides outside the gene matches: 8. Germline CDR1 is MNHEY and CDR2 is SVGAGI. This CDR3 contains 14 residues. The CDR3 DNA sequence: TGTGCCACCCGAATGGGACAGGGCAACTATGGCTACACCTTC. Translation: CATRMGQGNYGYTF.

CDR3 DNA sequence: TGTGCCAGCAGCCCGATGACTTTGGGACTAGCGGGAGCTCTGTTTTTT. This encodes CASSPMTLGLAGALFF. The chain uses TRBV3-1 (or the pseudogene TRBV3-2) and TRBJ2-2, with 14 bases fitting TRBD2. The trim removed 4 bases at V and 14 bases at J, leaving 12 bases unmatched. Germline V gene sequence: CDR1 LGHDT, CDR2 YNNKEL (reference sequence). The length of the CDR3 is 16 residues.